The 32 T cell receptor beta chains presented below share a single source sample, sequenced in a study of graft-versus-host responses after intestinal transplantation. The repertoire was sequenced with immunoSEQ multiplex PCR; TCRdb's copy has only in-frame clones and lacks some. This sample yields tens of thousands of clones, of which more than 75% are seen a single time; over 7% belongs to the top ten. These TCRs are of unknown antigen specificity. The specimen comprised unstimulated CD8+ T cells sorted from spleen or lymph node cells, sampled before transplant. The origin of the receptors is a human donor who was the organ donor for an intestinal transplant.

The chain couples TRBV10-3 to TRBJ2-1; D is tentatively TRBD1 or TRBD2 (5 bases each). With 4 bases removed from V and 7 bases from J, the gap between germline ends came to 14 bases. The CDR3 extends over 14 amino acids. Germline loops: CDR1 ENHRY, CDR2 SYGVKD. CDR3: CAISADWGGNEQFF. The CDR3 DNA follows: TGTGCCATCAGTGCTGACTGGGGCGGGAATGAGCAGTTCTTC.

This clone was seen a single time. The chain is built from TRBV5-5 and TRBJ1-1, with unresolved D. The CDR3 is 14 amino acids. CDR1 is SGHKS, CDR2 YYEKEE, per germline (reference sequence). Trimming cost V 1 base and J 2 bases, with 9 bases left between them. The CDR3 DNA sequence: TGTGCCAGCAGCTTGTCACAATTAAACACTGAAGCTTTCTTT. Protein sequence: CASSLSQLNTEAFF.

The chain joins TRBV6-5 to TRBJ2-5; D is possibly TRBD2 (5 bases). The CDR3 is 15 residues long. Germline CDR1 MNHEY, CDR2 SVGAGI. Trimming took 6 bases from V and 2 from J, leaving 16 bases between them. The CDR3 nucleotides are TGTGCCAGCAGAATGCGTGAGCGGATACAAGAGACCCAGTACTTC. It codes for CASRMRERIQETQYF.

The CDR3 is CASSVGFSWGPQETQYF. Written as DNA, the CDR3 is TGTGCCAGCAGCGTAGGATTCTCTTGGGGTCCCCAAGAGACCCAGTACTTC. The chain combines TRBV9 with TRBJ2-5, with unresolved D. Per the germline V gene, CDR1 is SGDLS and CDR2 is YYNGEE. V lost 0 bases and J lost 1, with 16 bases in between. CDR3 length: 17 residues.

The rearrangement joins TRBV6-1 to TRBJ1-2, with 7 positions matching TRBD1. After removal of 9 bases from V and 7 bases from J, the junction contained 8 bases not matched to a gene. There are 12 residues in the CDR3. In germline, CDR1 is MNHNS, CDR2 SASEGT. In DNA form, the CDR3 reads TGTGCCAGGAGGACAGGTTTTGGTGGCTACACCTTC. Residues: CARRTGFGGYTF.

This chain links TRBV28 with TRBJ2-5; D call uncertain. V was shortened by 5 bases and J by 3 bases, with 13 bases between the two germline ends. The CDR3 runs 14 residues. Germline loops: CDR1 MDHEN, CDR2 SYDVKM. CDR3 nucleotides: TGTGCCAGCAGTCCCTTAATAGAGGAAGAGACCCAGTACTTC. Translating it yields CASSPLIEEETQYF.

This sequence joins TRBV7-3 and TRBJ2-5; D possibly corresponds to TRBD1 (6 bases). The CDR3 covers 13 residues. Trimming cost V 5 bases and J 5 bases, with 12 bases left between them. Germline assignment: CDR1 SGHTA and CDR2 FQGTGA. The CDR3: CASSPPGVETQYF. CDR3 bases: TGTGCCAGCAGCCCCCCAGGGGTTGAGACCCAGTACTTC.

This clone was counted once. This chain links TRBV6-1 with TRBJ2-1, with 9 positions matching TRBD2. Looked up from germline, CDR1 is MNHNS and CDR2 is SASEGT. Trimming at V came to 4 bases and at J to 6 bases, leaving 4 bases not matched to a gene. The CDR3 is 14 residues long. The CDR3 spells CASSVLAGANEQFF. As DNA, the CDR3 is TGTGCCAGCAGTGTTTTAGCGGGGGCCAATGAGCAGTTCTTC.

The rearrangement uses TRBV30 and TRBJ2-1, with no clear D. Germline lookup yields CDR1 GTSNPN and CDR2 SVGIG (reference sequence). This CDR3 contains 11 residues. V was clipped by 3 bases and J by 10 bases, with 10 bases between them. Here the CDR3 reads CAWRVSAEQFF. In DNA, the CDR3 is TGTGCCTGGAGAGTTTCAGCAGAGCAGTTCTTC. The whole variable domain, remainder taken from reference TRBV30 and TRBJ2-1, is SQTIHQWPATLVQPVGSPLSLECTVEGTSNPNLYWYRQAAGRGLQLLFYSVGIGQISSEVPQNLSASRPQDRQFILSSKKLLLSDSGFYLCAWRVSAEQFFGPGTRLTVL.

The CDR3 spells CASSLAFGDRGITEAFF. The CDR3 DNA follows: TGTGCCAGCAGCTTAGCTTTCGGAGACAGGGGGATTACTGAAGCTTTCTTT. The gene calls are TRBV13 and TRBJ1-1; TRBD1 matches at 9 bases. The CDR3 consists of 17 residues. After removal of 1 base from V and 5 bases from J, the junction contained 11 bases not matched to a gene. Germline assignment: CDR1 PRHDT and CDR2 FYEKMQ (reference sequence).

This sequence joins TRBV7-2 and TRBJ2-2, with 9 bases aligning to TRBD1. Germline-derived CDR1 and CDR2 are SGHTA and FQGNSA. V lost 5 bases to trimming and J lost 6 bases; unmatched junction nucleotides: 4. The CDR3 runs to 14 residues. CDR3 sequence (DNA): TGTGCCAGCAGCCGGGACAGGGTGGCCGGGGAGCTGTTTTTT. It codes for CASSRDRVAGELFF.

This clone was detected only a few times. V usage is TRBV28 and J usage is TRBJ1-3; TRBD1 might be the D (5 bases). The CDR3 is made up of 16 amino acids. CDR1 and CDR2 (germline): MDHEN, SYDVKM. The V end was cut by 0 bases, the J end by 5 bases, with 14 bases between. The CDR3 DNA follows: TGTGCCAGCAGTTTATGCAGGGAGACAGTTAGAAACACCATATATTTT. Translation: CASSLCRETVRNTIYF.

This rearrangement joins TRBV19 to TRBJ2-7; 10 bases agree with TRBD1. Germline assignment: CDR1 LNHDA and CDR2 SQIVND (reference sequence). The ends lost 5 bases at V and 5 bases at J; junction bases unmatched: 6. This CDR3 contains 14 residues. CDR3 residues: CASSPRTGGNEQYF. For the CDR3, the DNA is TGTGCCAGTAGTCCACGGACAGGGGGTAACGAGCAGTACTTC.

The V call is TRBV27, the J call TRBJ1-3; no clear D. CDR3 length: 11 amino acids. The V gene's germline CDR1 is MNHEY and CDR2 SMNVEV (reference sequence). V was cut by 8 bases and J by 3 bases, with 5 bases left in between. For the CDR3, the DNA is TGTGCCAGCCTCAGTGGAAACACCATATATTTT. Its translation is CASLSGNTIYF.

This clone appeared once. The V call is TRBV6-1, the J call TRBJ2-7; 10 bases fit TRBD1. J lost 4 bases, V lost 11 bases, and 14 bases had no gene match. Germline V gene sequence: CDR1 MNHNS, CDR2 SASEGT. The CDR3 spans 15 residues. The CDR3: CAGERRGQGMYEQYF. The CDR3 DNA reads TGTGCCGGGGAAAGGCGGGGACAGGGGATGTACGAGCAGTACTTC.

The chain joins TRBV4-2 to TRBJ2-4, with 7 nucleotides matching TRBD2. Germline-derived CDR1 and CDR2 are LGHNA and YNFKEQ. The CDR3 runs to 14 residues. V was clipped by 0 bases and J by 6 bases; unmatched bases: 2. The CDR3 sequence is CASSQEGEGNIQYF. CDR3 coding DNA: TGTGCCAGCAGCCAAGAGGGGGAGGGAAACATTCAGTACTTC.

Only one count was recorded for this clone. The chain carries TRBV30 and TRBJ1-5, with a tentative D call TRBD1 (5 bases). With 1 base removed from V and 7 bases from J, the gap between germline ends came to 20 bases. The CDR3 covers 16 residues. Germline-derived CDR1 and CDR2 are GTSNPN and SVGIG (reference sequence). The CDR3 nucleotides are TGTGCCTGGAGTGGTCCGGGGCTGGAAGAGGGACAGCCCCAGCATTTT. It codes for CAWSGPGLEEGQPQHF.

As regards this clone: This sample also contains other DNA sequences that code for the same CDR3. The chain carries TRBV6-5 and TRBJ2-5; 8 bases are a match to TRBD2. CDR3 length: 14 amino acids. V shed 6 bases, J shed 4 bases, and the junction held 7 bases outside the gene matches. The V gene's germline CDR1 is MNHEY and CDR2 SVGAGI. CDR3 residues: CASSPTGGRETQYF. The CDR3 DNA is TGTGCCAGCAGCCCCACGGGGGGGCGAGAGACCCAGTACTTC.

The chain couples TRBV19 to TRBJ2-3; D is perhaps TRBD2 (7 bases). Deletions cut 3 bases from V and 1 base from J, with 17 bases between. The CDR3 spans 17 residues. CDR1 and CDR2 from the germline V gene are LNHDA and SQIVND (reference sequence). The CDR3 sequence is CASSMGRGLGGTDTQYF. The CDR3 DNA sequence: TGTGCCAGTAGTATGGGGCGGGGGCTCGGGGGCACAGATACGCAGTATTTT.

This CDR3 reads CASSQVMGENEQFF. DNA for the CDR3: TGTGCCAGCAGCCAAGTAATGGGGGAAAATGAGCAGTTCTTC. The V and J genes are TRBV14 and TRBJ2-1; possibly TRBD1 or TRBD2 for D (5 bases each). V lost 1 base and J lost 7, with 11 bases in between. Germline-derived CDR1 and CDR2 are SGHDN and FVKESK. The CDR3 has 14 amino acids.

V and J are TRBV5-4 and TRBJ2-5; perhaps TRBD1 as D (6 bases). V dropped 1 base and J dropped 4 bases, with 17 bases sitting between them. Germline lookup yields CDR1 SGHNT and CDR2 YYREEE (reference sequence). There are 16 residues in the CDR3. The CDR3 spells CASSLPQGSERETQYF. Written as DNA, the CDR3 is TGTGCCAGCAGCTTGCCTCAGGGGTCCGAAAGAGAGACCCAGTACTTC.

The chain employs TRBV5-1 and TRBJ2-2; D is unclear. The CDR3 length is 11 residues. Germline CDR1 reads SGHRS; CDR2 reads YFSETQ. Trimming left V 6 bases short and J 8 bases short, with 8 bases between. The CDR3 DNA sequence: TGCGCCAGCACTAGTCTTGGGGAGCTGTTTTTT. It yields the protein CASTSLGELFF.

This sequence joins TRBV19 and TRBJ1-2; no clear D gene. The germline gives CDR1 LNHDA, CDR2 SQIVND (reference sequence). This CDR3 has 13 residues. V dropped 7 bases and J dropped 8 bases, with 17 bases sitting between them. The DNA for the CDR3 is TGTGCCAGTAAGCAGGCCACCCGGCGGGGCTACACCTTC. It codes for CASKQATRRGYTF.

CDR3 sequence: CASSVSRTGEETQYF. As DNA, the CDR3 is TGTGCCAGCAGCGTATCAAGGACAGGGGAAGAGACCCAGTACTTC. The chain is built from TRBV9 and TRBJ2-5, with 9 nucleotides matching TRBD1. The CDR3 has 15 amino acids. The germline V gene encodes CDR1 SGDLS and CDR2 YYNGEE. V lost 1 base to trimming and J lost 3 bases; unmatched junction nucleotides: 4.

This clone showed up just a few times. This chain joins TRBV10-1 and TRBJ2-7, with 7 bases aligning to TRBD1. The CDR3 has 13 residues. Germline CDR1 and CDR2: WNHNN and SYGVQD (reference sequence). The V and J ends lost 5 bases and 4 bases, in that order; junction bases with no gene match: 5. CDR3 coding DNA: TGCGCCAGCAGTCCGACAGGGCGGTACGAGCAGTACTTC. Translating it yields CASSPTGRYEQYF.

For the CDR3, the DNA is TGTGCCAGCAGCGCCCTACAGGAGCCGGGCGAGACCCAGTACTTC. It translates to CASSALQEPGETQYF. The chain combines TRBV7-6 with TRBJ2-5; possible D gene TRBD1, 5 bases. This CDR3 comprises 15 residues. CDR1 SGHVS and CDR2 FNYEAQ come from the germline V gene. The V gene lost 5 bases and the J gene lost 5 bases, with 18 bases spanning the gap.

The CDR3 coding sequence is TGTGCCAGCAGTCTTTTCCAGGACACTAACTATGGCTACACCTTC. It specifies CASSLFQDTNYGYTF. This rearrangement joins TRBV11-2 to TRBJ1-2; TRBD1 is a possible D gene (5 bases). Germline values: CDR1 SGHAT, CDR2 FQNNGV. The ends were cut back, 6 bases at V and 0 bases at J, with 14 bases in the middle. The CDR3 is 15 amino acids.

This chain links TRBV27 with TRBJ1-5; D uncertain. In germline, CDR1 is MNHEY, CDR2 SMNVEV (reference sequence). The CDR3 is made up of 15 amino acids. V was cut by 4 bases and J by 4 bases, with 14 bases left in between. The DNA of the CDR3 is TGTGCCAGCAGTTGGGGTGGAGATGGTAATCAGCCCCAGCATTTT. This sequence encodes CASSWGGDGNQPQHF.

This clone was found once. The chain is built from TRBV9 and TRBJ2-2, with TRBD2 as a possible D gene (6 bases). CDR3 length equals 14 residues. Trimming stripped 0 bases from V and 8 bases from J, with 11 bases between. Germline CDR1 is SGDLS and CDR2 is YYNGEE. The CDR3 sequence is CASSVAPLAGELFF. The CDR3 coding sequence is TGTGCCAGCAGCGTAGCTCCTCTAGCGGGGGAGCTGTTTTTT.

The chain is built from TRBV28 and TRBJ2-7; a possible D gene is TRBD2 (7 bases). V dropped 4 bases and J dropped 1 base, with 17 bases sitting between them. The CDR3 length is 16 residues. Germline CDR1 reads MDHEN; CDR2 reads SYDVKM. The CDR3 region is CASSYSGEGGSYEQYF. The CDR3 DNA follows: TGTGCCAGCAGTTATTCTGGGGAGGGGGGGTCCTACGAGCAGTACTTC.

The V gene is TRBV30, the J gene TRBJ1-6; D gene ambiguous. Germline V gives CDR1 GTSNPN, CDR2 SVGIG (reference sequence). Deletions cut 0 bases from V and 4 bases from J, with 1 base between. This CDR3 has 12 residues. The CDR3 loop reads CAWSVYNSPLHF. The CDR3 DNA reads as TGTGCCTGGAGTGTATATAATTCACCCCTCCACTTT.

The chain joins TRBV27 to TRBJ2-1, with D perhaps matching TRBD1 or TRBD2 (6 bases each). The CDR3 sequence is 13 residues long. Trimming removed 3 bases at V and 8 bases at J, with 11 bases between. Germline CDR1 is MNHEY and CDR2 is SMNVEV (reference sequence). The CDR3 region is CASSFGGRDEQFF. CDR3 sequence (DNA): TGTGCCAGCAGTTTCGGGGGCCGGGATGAGCAGTTCTTC.